The clone carrying this TCR beta chain has a count of ten or more. Its antigen is as yet unknown. Because it lacks the conserved phenylalanine or tryptophan at the end, this CDR3 is likely a read error. The DNA is left out, because the CDR3 cannot be placed on it with certainty; the CDR3 is given as TCRdb lists it. A 5'RACE reaction primed in the constant segment made cDNA libraries of TCR alpha and TCR beta, and these carried sample barcodes and UMIs. From the 5' RACE reads, TCRdb called clonotypes with MiXCR, one entry per CDR3 protein. The sample records more than 35,000 distinct CDR3 sequences, roughly 9% being singletons. This sample was included in a study of T-cell memory formation after mild COVID-19. Whole-study results and caveats: Cross-reactive memory appears to have joined, as suggested by some responding clones showing up in pre-infection memory. SARS-CoV-2 specificity was not confirmed for second-wave clones peaking on day 37. CD4+ contracting clones were mainly CM and EM; CD8+ ones, EMRA.

Inclusive of both ends, the CDR3 amounts to 12 amino acids. Germline CDR1 and CDR2: LNHDA and SQIVND (reference sequence). The sequence came from an adult woman who had mild COVID-19 (a few samples of this study predate the infection). Cell type and time point are not known. The chain uses TRBV19 and TRBJ2-5; the table calls TRBD1, which could not be checked here. The sequenced sample consisted of PBMCs or a T cell subset sorted from them (not recorded which). The CDR3 loop reads CASSTTWGTRIV.